This T cell receptor (beta chain) emerged from a study of T cells after posttransplantation cyclophosphamide. Overall study findings and caveats: Recipient CMV seropositivity and CMV reactivation strongly tracked TRB clonality. Blood and skin or GI T cell repertoires showed limited TRB overlap. Donor-recipient repertoire similarity was low at 1-2 months, rising over year one.

As to this clone: What it binds is not known.

Assay used: immunoSEQ multiplex PCR; TCRdb lists only in-frame clones, some missing. This repertoire shows tens of thousands of clones, 95% to 98% found once; its top ten account for around 0.13%. Cells defined as naive were viable CD3+CD4+ or CD3+CD8+ and CCR7+CD45RA+CD45RO-CD95-CD27+CD28+. The TCR sequence derives from a middle-aged man in good health, CMV-negative, and a related stem cell transplant donor. Sequenced input: naive CD4+ T cells sorted from PBMCs.

CDR3 bases: TGTGCCAGTAGTAGAAGGGAGACGGGCACAGATACGCAGTATTTT. It codes for CASSRRETGTDTQYF. This chain links TRBV19 with TRBJ2-3; D possibly corresponds to TRBD2 (5 bases). The V gene lost 4 bases and the J gene lost 1 base, with 12 bases spanning the gap. The CDR3 covers 15 residues. Germline V gene lookup returns CDR1 LNHDA and CDR2 SQIVND (reference sequence).